This T cell receptor (beta chain) came from a study of blood T cell repertoires in COVID-19 (dated by TCRdb to the early 2020s). About the investigation overall: Samples from collaborators originated in the United States, Italy and Spain and spanned both the acute and convalescent phases of COVID-19. Samples were obtained from the ongoing ImmuneRACE study (first 160 participants) and from 950 to 1,500 subjects provided by 6 global collaborators. Where available, HLA class I and class II types were obtained from metadata supplied by the sample provider rather than from assay-based typing. The material from the prospective study consisted of cDNA or gDNA derived from T cells, B-cell-depleted T cells, or PBMCs. Sample metadata almost always included a de-identified subject ID, COVID-19 status, age in years and sex. The repertoires were released in a freely available public database meant as a resource for research on the immune response to SARS-CoV-2. The dataset comprised deeply sampled blood TCRbeta repertoires from subjects exposed to, actively infected with, or recovered from COVID-19.

The study at large found these results: Clinical and demographic metadata were provided uncurated, with the amount varying by source and participant.

The immunoSEQ Assay, a bias-controlled multiplex PCR, was used to amplify TCRbeta CDR3 regions from genomic DNA. The paper's processing steps were these. The number of nucleated cells in each sample was estimated from the amplification of reference gene primers within the assay. To quantify the absolute abundance of each unique TCRbeta CDR3 rearrangement, sequence reads were collapsed and filtered. For each sample, productive Simpson clonality was calculated as the square root of Simpson's diversity index across productive rearrangements. TCRdb took this table from immuneACCESS and kept in-frame rearrangements with V and J called. Such tables lack part of the clones; where checked against another copy, unresolved V genes explain under half of the gap, and the rest is unexplained. V, J and clone size are those of that table, while D and trimming were read from the DNA. Within this sample are about 240,000 clones, with about 82% of them counted one time only. The ten largest clones represent 5% to 8% of the sample.

CDR1 and CDR2 were assigned from the germline V gene as ENHRY and SYGVKD. V loses 9 bases of germline sequence and J loses 3 bases, and the interval between the two ends is 23 bases. Including cysteine and phenylalanine, the CDR3 has 16 amino acids. Only CDR3 DNA is held: 48 bases, read in frame from base 1. Collaborating institutions collected whole blood in K2EDTA tubes following their own protocols. For TCRbeta analysis, collaborators shipped samples in one of three forms: frozen whole blood, isolated PBMCs, or DNA extracted from either of those sample types. Points on this clone: Its antigen is not yet known. Base quality data are lacking; no much larger clone is found one base away.

This TCR was recovered from a woman aged 60-75 years with active or convalescent COVID-19. The sample taken for sequencing was peripheral blood. The chain couples TRBV10-3 to TRBJ1-1; the D region possibly corresponds to TRBD1 (6 bases align). The CDR3 region: CAIGGTGQGRYTEAFF. The nucleotide sequence reads as follows: TGTGCCATAGGAGGAACCGGGCAGGGGAGATACACTGAAGCTTTCTTT.